Shown below are 30 T cell receptor beta chains from a single sample sequenced in a study of blood T cells in healthy people across ages. A J-beta primer mix and a sample-barcoded 5' primer were used in a second PCR of about 6 to 12 cycles. MiXCR was run by TCRdb on the 5' RACE reads, yielding one entry per CDR3 protein. The table includes about 1.1 million distinct CDR3 sequences, about two fifths detected once. The sample taken for sequencing was blood. The source is a man between 18 and 29 years old in good health.

A word on this clonotype: One junction end does not reproduce the germline sequence, and a read error may be involved. The V gene is TRBV20-1, the J gene TRBJ1-2; possibly TRBD1 for D (5 bases). Germline CDR1 and CDR2: DFQATT and SNEGSKA (reference sequence). CDR3 length: 12 residues. CDR3 nucleotide sequence: TGCAATGCTAGCGGGGACCCCTATGGCTACACCTTC. This sequence encodes CNASGDPYGYTF.

The chain recombines TRBV4-2 with TRBJ1-2, with D possibly matching TRBD1 (5 bases). The germline V gene encodes CDR1 LGHNA and CDR2 YNFKEQ. Trimming stripped 2 bases from V and 1 base from J, with 14 bases between. The CDR3 contains 16 residues. DNA for the CDR3: TGTGCCAGCAGCCAAATGCTGACAGAGAATAACTATGGCTACACCTTC. Residues: CASSQMLTENNYGYTF.

CDR3 residues: CASSVSGSQPQHF. The DNA for the CDR3 is TGCGCCAGCAGCGTTAGCGGGAGTCAGCCCCAGCATTTT. The gene calls are TRBV4-1 and TRBJ1-5; D not resolved. This CDR3 has 13 residues. Germline CDR1 MGHRA, CDR2 YSYEKL. Trimming shortened V by 5 bases and J by 6 bases, and 11 bases separated the two germline ends.

This clonotype has a handful of counts. V usage is TRBV28 and J usage is TRBJ2-7, with 9 nucleotides matching TRBD1. The J call may be wrong; the DNA end is better matched by TRBJ2-5. Germline CDR1 reads MDHEN; CDR2 reads SYDVKM. The CDR3 is 18 residues long. DNA for the CDR3: TGTGCCAGCACCGCCGAACCACAGGGGGCGTTTGGGCTAGAGACCCAGTACTTC. Protein: CASTAEPQGAFGLETQYF.

This chain connects TRBV20-1 to TRBJ1-1; D perhaps matches TRBD1 (5 bases). Germline V gives CDR1 DFQATT, CDR2 SNEGSKA (reference sequence). The CDR3 spans 13 residues. The V end was cut by 4 bases, the J end by 3 bases, with 12 bases between. The DNA of the CDR3 is TGCAGTGCTACGGGTGGGGGGTACACTGAAGCTTTCTTT. It codes for CSATGGGYTEAFF.

This clonotype was found a few times. The CDR3 spells CSAFALSGGNNEQFF. The CDR3 nucleotides read TGCAGTGCTTTCGCCCTTAGCGGGGGGAACAATGAGCAGTTCTTC. This chain connects TRBV20-1 to TRBJ2-1, with 10 bases fitting TRBD2. Germline lookup yields CDR1 DFQATT and CDR2 SNEGSKA (reference sequence). This CDR3 has 15 amino acids. V shed 5 bases and J 5 bases; nucleotides not matched to a gene: 9.

As concerns this clonotype: One end of the junction is discordant with germline, which a read error may explain. The chain carries TRBV12-3 or TRBV12-4 and TRBJ1-1; TRBD1 is a possible D gene (5 bases). The CDR3 has 14 residues. CDR3 coding DNA: TGTGCCGGCAGTTTTTCCAGGGCGGGCACTGAAGCTTTCTTT. Amino acids: CAGSFSRAGTEAFF.

The V call is TRBV20-1, the J call TRBJ1-3; D unclear. Germline CDR1 reads DFQATT; CDR2 reads SNEGSKA (reference sequence). The CDR3 is 12 amino acids. Between the trimmed V and J ends, which lost 3 bases and 7 bases, there was a span of 10 bases. The CDR3: CSARGSRNTIYF. CDR3 coding DNA: TGCAGTGCTAGGGGATCACGGAACACCATATATTTT.

The chain links TRBV7-2 to TRBJ2-1; D may be TRBD2 (5 bases). V was pared by 6 bases and J by 0 bases, with 12 bases between. The CDR3 is made up of 15 amino acids. Germline loops: CDR1 SGHTA, CDR2 FQGNSA. CDR3 bases: TGTGCCAGCAGTAGAGCGGTGGACTCCTACAATGAGCAGTTCTTC. Protein: CASSRAVDSYNEQFF.

This clonotype was seen only a few times. The chain carries TRBV5-1 and TRBJ2-5; no definite D call. With 0 bases removed from V and 11 bases from J, the gap between germline ends came to 20 bases. The germline gives CDR1 SGHRS, CDR2 YFSETQ. This CDR3 comprises 15 residues. The CDR3 sequence: CASSLEGLQWNEQYF. The DNA for the CDR3 is TGCGCCAGCAGCTTGGAAGGGCTCCAGTGGAATGAGCAGTACTTC.

The chain recombines TRBV14 with TRBJ1-4; unclear D gene. V was pared by 1 base and J by 6 bases, with 9 bases between. The CDR3 is 14 residues long. Germline CDR1 and CDR2: SGHDN and FVKESK. The CDR3 DNA follows: TGTGCCAGCAGCCAAGCAGAAACGTATGAAAAACTGTTTTTT. Translated: CASSQAETYEKLFF. Complete variable domain (other parts from reference TRBV14 and TRBJ1-4): EAGVTQFPSHSVIEKGQTVTLRCDPISGHDNLYWYRRVMGKEIKFLLHFVKESKQDESGMPNNRFLAERTGGTYSTLKVQPAELEDSGVYFCASSQAETYEKLFFGSGTQLSVL.

This clonotype has just a few counts. This chain links TRBV7-2 with TRBJ2-3, with D perhaps assigned TRBD1 or TRBD2 (6 bases each). Per the germline V gene, CDR1 is SGHTA and CDR2 is FQGNSA. This CDR3 spans 14 amino acids. Trimming cost V 5 bases and J 4 bases, with 13 bases left between them. The CDR3 nucleotides read TGTGCCAGCAGCCCCCGGGGGCACTCAGATACGCAGTATTTT. Translating it yields CASSPRGHSDTQYF.

This clonotype was seen a few times. The V and J genes are TRBV27 and TRBJ2-4; TRBD1 agrees at 9 bases. With the DNA end fitting TRBJ2-7 better, the J assignment may be wrong. Per germline, CDR1 MNHEY and CDR2 SMNVEV (reference sequence). The CDR3 has 13 amino acids. The CDR3: CASRGTGSYEQYF. The CDR3 bases are TGTGCCAGCAGAGGGACAGGGAGTTACGAGCAGTACTTC.

The chain recombines TRBV12-5 with TRBJ1-5; 7 bases align to TRBD1. Germline CDR1 is LGHNT and CDR2 is FRNRAP. This CDR3 is built from 15 residues. The V gene end was trimmed by 4 bases and the J gene end by 2 bases; junction bases not matched to a gene: 5. The CDR3 sequence: CASGSDRWGNQPQHF. In nucleotides, the CDR3 is TGTGCTAGTGGTTCGGACAGGTGGGGCAATCAGCCCCAGCATTTT.

Concerning this clonotype: At one boundary the junction diverges from the germline segment, which might be a read error. The chain combines TRBV12-3 or TRBV12-4 with TRBJ1-3; a weak D match, TRBD1 (5 bases). The CDR3 length is 15 residues. CDR3 sequence reads: CTSRVDSHSGNTIYF. DNA of the CDR3: TGTACCAGCAGGGTCGACAGTCACTCTGGAAACACCATATATTTT.

This chain connects TRBV20-1 to TRBJ1-4; D is unresolved. Trimming left V 6 bases short and J 2 bases short, with 10 bases between. Germline loops: CDR1 DFQATT, CDR2 SNEGSKA (reference sequence). The CDR3 length is 13 residues. The CDR3 here is CSAIQSTNEKLFF. In DNA, the CDR3 is TGCAGTGCGATTCAGAGTACTAATGAAAAACTGTTTTTT.

V is TRBV12-3 or TRBV12-4 and J is TRBJ1-4, with no clear D. The CDR3 length is 14 residues. Trimming left V 5 bases short and J 4 bases short, with 11 bases between. CDR3 sequence reads: CASSRRGFNEKLFF. In nucleotides, the CDR3 is TGTGCCAGCAGTCGTAGAGGGTTTAATGAAAAACTGTTTTTT.

The chain employs TRBV3-1 and TRBJ1-2, with D possibly TRBD1 on 5 matching bases. The CDR3 is made up of 16 amino acids. Trimming left V 4 bases short and J 4 bases short, with 19 bases between. Per germline, CDR1 LGHDT and CDR2 YNNKEL (reference sequence). The CDR3 protein is CASSRADLEGFYGYTF. The CDR3 bases are TGTGCCAGCAGCCGAGCGGACTTAGAGGGGTTCTATGGCTACACCTTC.

The CDR3 DNA sequence: TGCAGTGCGAGTCCCAGCGGGGAAGAGCAGTTCTTC. It encodes CSASPSGEEQFF. This chain uses TRBV20-1 with TRBJ2-1, with 7 bases matching TRBD2. Germline trimming cut 6 bases from V and 10 bases from J; bases unmatched to any gene: 9. Germline V gene data show CDR1 as DFQATT and CDR2 as SNEGSKA (reference sequence). The CDR3 sequence is 12 residues long.

CDR3 sequence: CASSLALWPAGNEQFF. DNA for the CDR3: TGTGCCAGCAGCTTAGCGTTATGGCCAGCGGGTAATGAGCAGTTCTTC. The chain employs TRBV7-2 and TRBJ2-1; D possibly corresponds to TRBD2 (6 bases). The ends were cut back, 0 bases at V and 7 bases at J, with 16 bases in the middle. Germline V lookup: CDR1 SGHTA, CDR2 FQGNSA. The CDR3 has 16 amino acids.

This clonotype was picked up many times. J is TRBJ2-3 and V is TRBV10-3; 10 nucleotides line up with TRBD1. CDR3 length: 15 amino acids. The germline V gene has CDR1 ENHRY and CDR2 SYGVKD. V lost 2 bases, J lost 4 bases, and 3 bases stayed unmatched. CDR3 DNA: TGTGCCATCAGTGAGAGAGGACAGGGGGCAGATACGCAGTATTTT. Its translation: CAISERGQGADTQYF.

The genes are TRBV3-1 and TRBJ1-1; TRBD1 might be the D (6 bases). The CDR3 consists of 12 residues. CDR1 is LGHDT, CDR2 YNNKEL, per germline (reference sequence). V was clipped by 4 bases and J by 11 bases, with 14 bases between them. Here the CDR3 reads CASSPSGTTAFF. CDR3 coding DNA: TGTGCCAGCAGCCCTTCCGGGACAACGGCTTTCTTT.

The chain combines TRBV11-2 with TRBJ2-5, with D perhaps TRBD2 (5 bases). The ends were cut back, 3 bases at V and 0 bases at J, with 8 bases in the middle. The CDR3 is made up of 14 amino acids. Looked up from germline, CDR1 is SGHAT and CDR2 is FQNNGV. For the CDR3, the DNA is TGTGCCAGCAGCTTCGGACTCGACCAAGAGACCCAGTACTTC. Translated: CASSFGLDQETQYF.

The rearrangement uses TRBV9 and TRBJ2-5; 8 bases match TRBD1. The CDR3 contains 14 residues. The V gene end was trimmed by 6 bases and the J gene end by 3 bases; junction bases not matched to a gene: 7. Germline V gene sequence: CDR1 SGDLS, CDR2 YYNGEE. The CDR3: CASNKQGVEETQYF. CDR3 sequence (DNA): TGTGCCAGCAACAAACAGGGGGTCGAAGAGACCCAGTACTTC.

This clonotype was seen more than once but under ten times. This chain uses TRBV11-2 with TRBJ1-1; a possible D gene is TRBD1 (5 bases). The CDR3 loop spans 13 amino acids. CDR1 and CDR2 from the germline V gene are SGHAT and FQNNGV. Trimming took off 5 bases at V and 6 bases at J, with 13 bases between the two ends. CDR3 sequence: CASSLARAAEAFF. The CDR3 DNA reads as TGTGCCAGCAGCCTCGCCAGGGCGGCTGAAGCTTTCTTT.

The gene calls are TRBV11-2 and TRBJ1-2; 8 nucleotides line up with TRBD1. This CDR3 comprises 17 residues. V was pared by 5 bases and J by 0 bases, with 11 bases of the junction left unmatched. Germline-derived CDR1 and CDR2 are SGHAT and FQNNGV. CDR3 sequence (DNA): TGTGCCAGCAGCGTAAACCCCGACAGGGGCCCTAACTATGGCTACACCTTC. It codes for CASSVNPDRGPNYGYTF.

The chain combines TRBV12-3 or TRBV12-4 with TRBJ2-5; possibly TRBD2 for D (7 bases). V lost 3 bases and J 3 bases, leaving 17 bases between the germline ends. The CDR3 runs 16 residues. The CDR3, as DNA: TGTGCCAGCAGTTTTAGTGGGAGGGGGGGGAAAGAGACCCAGTACTTC. Protein product: CASSFSGRGGKETQYF.

This clonotype showed up just a few times. This sequence joins TRBV4-1 and TRBJ2-1, with D unresolved. The DNA end is more similar to TRBJ2-7, so the J call may be wrong. Germline values: CDR1 MGHRA, CDR2 YSYEKL. This CDR3 spans 15 amino acids. The CDR3 region is CASSQVLVSYNEQYF. The CDR3 nucleotides read TGCGCCAGCAGCCAAGTGTTGGTGTCCTACAATGAGCAGTACTTC.

The chain is built from TRBV12-3 or TRBV12-4 and TRBJ1-1; D is uncertain. Trimming left V 7 bases short and J 5 bases short, with 11 bases between. The CDR3 extends over 12 amino acids. The CDR3 is CASTPSGTEAFF. DNA of the CDR3: TGTGCCAGCACCCCGTCTGGTACTGAAGCTTTCTTT.

The rearrangement joins TRBV3-1 to TRBJ2-7; 8 bases line up with TRBD1. Germline lookup yields CDR1 LGHDT and CDR2 YNNKEL (reference sequence). Trimming took 3 bases from V and 4 from J; bases not matched to a gene: 8. The CDR3 length is 15 residues. The CDR3 region is CASSQAGTGGYEQYF. The CDR3 coding sequence is TGTGCCAGCAGCCAGGCCGGGACAGGAGGATACGAGCAGTACTTC.